The next 18 T cell receptor beta chains were all read from a single sample in a study of glioma-infiltrating T cells. TCR alpha and beta CDR3 regions were amplified from RNA using iRepertoire nested multiplex PCR. TCRdb analysed the multiplex PCR reads with MiXCR anew, one entry per CDR3 protein. This table has tens of thousands of distinct CDR3 sequences, roughly 37% appearing once. Source material: glioma tissue, nonneoplastic brain tissue, or PBMCs (not recorded which). These receptors came from a human donor with low-grade glioma or glioblastoma, undergoing nonglioma brain surgery, or in good health (not recorded which).

In this sample, this clonotype turned up many times. The chain has TRBV20-1 and TRBJ2-7; D call uncertain. This CDR3 spans 13 amino acids. The V end lost 6 bases, the J end lost 2 bases, and 14 bases lay between the germline ends. Germline-derived CDR1 and CDR2 are DFQATT and SNEGSKA (reference sequence). CDR3 coding DNA: TGCAGTGCCAGACATAGCAGCACCTACGAGCAGTACTTC. As protein: CSARHSSTYEQYF.

This clonotype was detected many times. The gene calls are TRBV7-2 and TRBJ2-5, with 7 bases matching TRBD1. The CDR3 contains 14 residues. J was trimmed by 6 bases and V by 5 bases; bases with no gene match: 9. The germline V gene encodes CDR1 SGHTA and CDR2 FQGNSA. The CDR3 nucleotides read TGTGCCAGCAGCCAAGGGGGCTACTACAAGACCCAGTACTTC. Its translation: CASSQGGYYKTQYF. The entire variable domain, with the rest obtained from reference TRBV7-2 and TRBJ2-5, is as follows: GAGVSQSPSNKVTEKGKDVELRCDPISGHTALYWYRQSLGQGLEFLIYFQGNSAPDKSGLPSDRFSAERTGGSVSTLTIQRTQQEDSAVYLCASSQGGYYKTQYFGPGTRLLVL.

The V gene is TRBV6-2 or TRBV6-3, the J gene TRBJ2-7; 7 positions match TRBD1. The trim removed 2 bases at V and 4 bases at J, leaving 8 bases unmatched. Germline V gives CDR1 MNHEY, CDR2 SVGEGT. The CDR3 contains 15 residues. The CDR3 nucleotides are TGTGCCAGCAGTTACGACAGGGTCCCCATATACGAGCAGTACTTC. Translated, it gives CASSYDRVPIYEQYF.

A word on this clonotype: A single base separates this from a much larger clone, so it may be a read error. The chain couples TRBV12-3 or TRBV12-4 to TRBJ2-7; D gene ambiguous. This CDR3 contains 14 residues. The V gene lost 2 bases and the J gene lost 5 bases, with 13 bases spanning the gap. DNA for the CDR3: TGTGCCAGCAGTTTACCGGACCCCGGCGACGAGCAGTACTTC. It is translated as CASSLPDPGDEQYF.

In its sample, this clonotype was seen many times. V gene TRBV5-1 combines with J gene TRBJ2-3; 7 bases line up with TRBD1. Germline assignment: CDR1 SGHRS and CDR2 YFSETQ. Trimming at V came to 0 bases and at J to 0 bases, leaving 7 bases not matched to a gene. This CDR3 region has 17 residues. This CDR3 is CASSLGPRTGSTDTQYF. The CDR3 DNA reads as TGCGCCAGCAGCTTGGGACCCCGGACAGGAAGCACAGATACGCAGTATTTT.

Regarding this clonotype: The CDR3 carries no conserved terminal phenylalanine or tryptophan, so it likely arises from a read error. The rearrangement joins TRBV7-9 to TRBJ2-1, with D perhaps assigned TRBD1 or TRBD2 (6 bases each). The CDR3 spans 14 residues. V dropped 0 bases and J dropped 9 bases, with 12 bases sitting between them. CDR1 SEHNR and CDR2 FQNEAQ come from the germline V gene (reference sequence). DNA of the CDR3: TGTGCCAGCAGCTTAGCGGGGGGCCTCGGTGAGCAGTTCCTC. Its translation is CASSLAGGLGEQFL.

This clonotype was found many times. The V and J genes are TRBV13 and TRBJ1-2, with 7 bases matching TRBD1. This CDR3 contains 15 residues. The junction had 6 bases not matched to a gene; V was cut back by 5 bases and J by 0 bases. The germline V gene has CDR1 PRHDT and CDR2 FYEKMQ (reference sequence). CDR3 nucleotide sequence: TGTGCCAGCAGCCCCAGGGGGATAGCTAACTATGGCTACACCTTC. Translation gives CASSPRGIANYGYTF.

This clonotype was seen at least ten times. The chain joins TRBV7-6 to TRBJ2-3; 9 nucleotides match TRBD2. This CDR3 spans 17 amino acids. Germline V gene lookup returns CDR1 SGHVS and CDR2 FNYEAQ. J was trimmed by 0 bases and V by 2 bases; bases with no gene match: 6. DNA of the CDR3: TGTGCCAGCAGCTTATCTTTTAGCGGGGGTAGCACAGATACGCAGTATTTT. It yields the protein CASSLSFSGGSTDTQYF.

A single count supports this clonotype. The junction and the germline gene differ at one end; a read error may be behind it. The chain combines TRBV7-9 with TRBJ2-5; D is uncertain. The germline V gene has CDR1 SEHNR and CDR2 FQNEAQ (reference sequence). This CDR3 is built from 15 residues. The CDR3 is CDSSPPDLLGETQYF. CDR3 nucleotides: TGTGACAGCAGTCCTCCAGATCTCTTGGGAGAGACCCAGTACTTC.

This clonotype was picked up one time. A much larger clonotype is one base distant, so this may be a read error. The chain joins TRBV5-1 to TRBJ1-2; D gene ambiguous. Germline values: CDR1 SGHRS, CDR2 YFSETQ. The CDR3 has 13 amino acids. Here the CDR3 reads CDSSLEGQSGYTF. CDR3 bases: TGCGACAGCAGCTTGGAAGGGCAAAGCGGCTACACCTTC.

This clonotype was picked up many times. This chain connects TRBV10-3 to TRBJ2-1, with 9 bases lining up with TRBD2. The V gene end was trimmed by 2 bases and the J gene end by 2 bases; junction bases not matched to a gene: 7. The germline V gene encodes CDR1 ENHRY and CDR2 SYGVKD. This CDR3 is built from 17 residues. This CDR3 reads CAISEAGGGAAYNEQFF. CDR3 bases: TGTGCCATCAGTGAGGCGGGAGGGGGGGCGGCCTACAATGAGCAGTTCTTC.

This clonotype was recorded many times. This chain connects TRBV29-1 to TRBJ2-1; 11 nucleotides match TRBD1. The CDR3 loop spans 14 amino acids. Germline trimming cut 6 bases from V and 8 bases from J; bases unmatched to any gene: 9. Germline-derived CDR1 and CDR2 are SQVTM and ANQGSEA. This chain's CDR3 is CSVRRDRGVDEQFF. Written as DNA, the CDR3 is TGCAGCGTCCGGAGGGACAGGGGGGTCGATGAGCAGTTCTTC.

In its sample, this clonotype was seen many times. CDR3 coding DNA: TGTGCCAGCAGTTCATCTTGGGGTAGTCGTGTCCCGAATGAGCAGTTCTTC. Translating gives CASSSSWGSRVPNEQFF. V usage is TRBV12-3 or TRBV12-4 and J usage is TRBJ2-1; the D is unclear. The V end lost 4 bases, the J end lost 7 bases, and 23 bases lay between the germline ends. The CDR3 has 17 amino acids.

About this clonotype: This could be a read error, since a much larger clone is one nucleotide away. The gene calls are TRBV5-4 and TRBJ2-7; unclear D gene. The CDR3 loop spans 13 amino acids. CDR1 is SGHNT, CDR2 YYREEE, per germline (reference sequence). Here the CDR3 DNA reads TGTGCCAGCAGCTGGAAGGGTTCCTACAAGCAGTACTTC. Translation gives CASSWKGSYKQYF.

The J gene is TRBJ2-7, the V gene TRBV6-2 or TRBV6-3, with 10 bases fitting TRBD1. Germline CDR1 is MNHEY and CDR2 is SVGEGT. The CDR3 covers 12 residues. V shed 6 bases, J shed 5 bases, and the junction held 1 base outside the gene matches. As DNA, the CDR3 is TGTGCCAGCAGGACAGGGGGCGACGAGCAGTACTTC. Protein: CASRTGGDEQYF.

Comment on this clonotype: The junction differs from germline at one of its ends, possibly a read error. This chain uses TRBV2 with TRBJ2-1; no clear D. The length of the CDR3 is 15 residues. Germline V gene data show CDR1 as SNHLY and CDR2 as FYNNEI. DNA for the CDR3: TGTGCCAGCGGTGAAGAAGGTTTCGCCTACAATGAGCAGTTCTTC. Translated: CASGEEGFAYNEQFF.

In the case of this clonotype: One junction end disagrees with the germline gene, perhaps due to a read error. J is TRBJ2-1 and V is TRBV4-1; no clear D. The CDR3 is 14 amino acids. Germline CDR1 is MGHRA and CDR2 is YSYEKL. This CDR3 reads CSSSQCVVYNEQFF. In nucleotides, the CDR3 is TGCTCCAGCAGCCAATGTGTAGTATACAATGAGCAGTTCTTC.

This clonotype came up many times. The chain couples TRBV6-5 to TRBJ2-1; 7 bases match TRBD2. After removal of 0 bases from V and 7 bases from J, the junction contained 3 bases not matched to a gene. CDR1 and CDR2 (germline): MNHEY, SVGAGI. This CDR3 is built from 14 residues. The CDR3 DNA reads as TGTGCCAGCAGTTACTCAGTACTAGCGAATGAGCAGTTCTTC. Protein: CASSYSVLANEQFF.